This T cell receptor (beta chain) was profiled in a study of PD-1 blockade in classical Hodgkin lymphoma. Notes on the study in general: Undefined causes, possibly disease activity or prior therapy, underlie the repertoire differences. Healthy donors reportedly exceeded newly diagnosed patients in baseline TCR diversity.

The time point denotes: newly diagnosed, previously untreated cHL patient sample. From thawed PBMCs, CD4+ T cells were purified using magnetic negative selection. Newly diagnosed, untreated classical Hodgkin lymphoma PBMCs provided comparison. Comment on this clone: Its target is unknown.

The length of the CDR3 is 13 residues. The germline V and J ends were trimmed by 0 bases and 6 bases, with 9 bases remaining between them. The germline CDR1 and CDR2 sequences are MNHNY and SVGAGI (reference sequence). This table comes from immunoSEQ multiplex PCR, and its TCRdb copy is limited to in-frame clones, with some not included. The table lists 20,000 to 25,000 clones, 80% to 90% of them singletons. The sequencing input was CD4+ T cells from blood. This TCR was recovered from a human donor with classical Hodgkin lymphoma. The chain combines TRBV6-6 with TRBJ2-7, with D possibly being TRBD1 (6 bases). The CDR3 reads CASSYSLGGEQYF. The CDR3 DNA follows: TGTGCCAGCAGTTACTCGTTAGGGGGCGAGCAGTACTTC.